A single sample is the source of the 10 T cell receptor beta chains below, sequenced in a study of OX40 agonist ivuxolimab in advanced cancers. Sequencing was performed with immunoSEQ multiplex PCR; in TCRdb, only in-frame clones are kept and a portion is missing. The profile shows about 17,000 clones, roughly 75% of them singletons. This specimen consisted of CD4+ or CD8+ T cells sorted from blood, obtained in a trial of the OX40 agonist ivuxolimab. Receptor source: an adult with an advanced solid tumor such as melanoma, head and neck, liver or kidney cancer.

The V call is TRBV29-1, the J call TRBJ1-2; 7 positions agree with TRBD1. The CDR3 runs 12 residues. Trimming at V came to 3 bases and at J to 3 bases, leaving 1 base not matched to a gene. Germline lookup yields CDR1 SQVTM and CDR2 ANQGSEA. CDR3 in amino acids: CSVDGQDYGYTF. The CDR3 coding sequence is TGCAGCGTTGATGGACAGGACTATGGCTACACCTTC. Together with reference TRBV29-1 and TRBJ1-2, the CDR3 gives the full variable domain: SAVISQKPSRDICQRGTSLTIQCQVDSQVTMMFWYRQQPGQSLTLIATANQGSEATYESGFVIDKFPISRPNLTFSTLTVSNMSPEDSSIYLCSVDGQDYGYTFGSGTRLTVV.

Worth noting for this clone: The sample contains more than one DNA sequence encoding this CDR3. The chain joins TRBV6-5 to TRBJ2-7, with D unresolved. The germline V gene has CDR1 MNHEY and CDR2 SVGAGI. V was pared by 5 bases and J by 0 bases, with 11 bases between. The CDR3 spans 14 residues. The CDR3 DNA reads as TGTGCCAGCAGTGGCCGCGGAAGCTCCTACGAGCAGTACTTC. Its protein product is CASSGRGSSYEQYF.

V gene TRBV6-5 combines with J gene TRBJ1-2, with D unclear. CDR3 size: 13 residues. V lost 0 bases, J lost 4 bases, and 6 bases lay in between. CDR1 is MNHEY and CDR2 is SVGAGI in the germline V gene. The CDR3 spells CASSYSRSYGYTF. The DNA of the CDR3 is TGTGCCAGCAGTTACTCGCGTTCCTATGGCTACACCTTC.

V and J are TRBV14 and TRBJ1-1, with a possible D match to TRBD1 (6 bases). The CDR3 has 14 amino acids. V lost 0 bases to trimming and J lost 7 bases, with 12 bases between them. Germline CDR1 and CDR2: SGHDN and FVKESK. CDR3 amino acids: CASSQEDSDREAFF. The CDR3 nucleotides are TGTGCCAGCAGCCAAGAGGACAGCGACCGTGAAGCTTTCTTT.

The chain recombines TRBV30 with TRBJ1-2, with 7 bases aligning to TRBD1. V trimming: 5 bases; J trimming: 0 bases; junction bases outside the gene matches: 6. Looked up from germline, CDR1 is GTSNPN and CDR2 is SVGIG (reference sequence). The CDR3 has 14 residues. CDR3 protein: CAWLYRGANYGYTF. The CDR3 DNA reads as TGTGCCTGGCTGTACAGGGGAGCTAACTATGGCTACACCTTC. The whole variable domain, filled in from reference TRBV30 and TRBJ1-2, reads SQTIHQWPATLVQPVGSPLSLECTVEGTSNPNLYWYRQAAGRGLQLLFYSVGIGQISSEVPQNLSASRPQDRQFILSSKKLLLSDSGFYLCAWLYRGANYGYTFGSGTRLTVV.

This chain uses TRBV5-1 with TRBJ1-5; maybe TRBD1 (5 bases). This CDR3 has 15 residues. Germline CDR1 is SGHRS and CDR2 is YFSETQ. The V and J ends lost 5 bases and 5 bases respectively, with 17 bases between them. This chain's CDR3 is CASRPGPEGHQPQHF. CDR3 bases: TGCGCCAGCAGACCGGGACCCGAAGGACATCAGCCCCAGCATTTT.

The chain links TRBV7-9 to TRBJ2-2; D unresolved. The V gene's germline CDR1 is SEHNR and CDR2 FQNEAQ (reference sequence). Between the trimmed V and J ends, which lost 0 bases and 5 bases, there was a span of 13 bases. CDR3 length equals 16 residues. The CDR3 bases are TGTGCCAGCAGCTTAGCGCGGAATGCATGGACCGGGGAGCTGTTTTTT. Protein: CASSLARNAWTGELFF. Filled out from reference TRBV7-9 and TRBJ2-2, the complete variable domain reads DTGVSQNPRHKITKRGQNVTFRCDPISEHNRLYWYRQTLGQGPEFLTYFQNEAQLEKSRLLSDRFSAERPKGSFSTLEIQRTEQGDSAMYLCASSLARNAWTGELFFGEGSRLTVL.

The rearrangement links TRBV6-6 to TRBJ1-2, with TRBD1 matching over 7 bases. Germline V gene sequence: CDR1 MNHNY, CDR2 SVGAGI (reference sequence). J was trimmed by 2 bases and V by 6 bases; bases with no gene match: 9. The CDR3 length is 15 residues. DNA of the CDR3: TGTGCCAGCAGGCTATGGACAGGTCTAAACTATGGCTACACCTTC. Protein sequence: CASRLWTGLNYGYTF.

The chain employs TRBV18 and TRBJ2-7; the D is unclear. The CDR3 has 13 amino acids. The germline V gene has CDR1 KGHSH and CDR2 LQKENI. Deletions cut 2 bases from V and 0 bases from J, with 5 bases between. In DNA form, the CDR3 reads TGTGCCAGCTCACCAAGGGACTCCTACGAGCAGTACTTC. Its translation: CASSPRDSYEQYF.

The chain has TRBV27 and TRBJ1-1; tentative D call: TRBD1 (5 bases). The germline CDR1 and CDR2 sequences are MNHEY and SMNVEV (reference sequence). The CDR3 contains 18 residues. V dropped 0 bases and J dropped 4 bases, with 21 bases sitting between them. CDR3 sequence: CASSLSMAGQGRFTEAFF. The CDR3 coding sequence is TGTGCCAGCAGTTTATCGATGGCAGGGCAAGGGAGATTCACTGAAGCTTTCTTT.